The 20 T cell receptor beta chains reported below all come from one sample, sequenced in a study of T cells in Graves' hyperthyroidism and ophthalmopathy. The source material, RNA transcripts, was used to amplify TCR beta CDR3 regions. First-round RT-PCR targeting the TCR CDR3 was performed with the HTBI primer set. Via MiXCR, TCRdb re-called the multiplex PCR reads, giving one row per CDR3 protein. The sample contains about 350,000 distinct CDR3 sequences, about 18% of which appear only once. Sequencing was done on a sample of blood. These receptors all stem from a woman aged 25 to 39 with Graves' hyperthyroidism that later progressed to Graves' ophthalmopathy.

This clonotype was counted ten times or more. The chain is built from TRBV12-3 or TRBV12-4 and TRBJ1-2; tentatively, D is TRBD1 (5 bases). The CDR3 extends over 12 amino acids. The V gene lost 5 bases and the J gene lost 10 bases, with 14 bases spanning the gap. In nucleotides, the CDR3 is TGTGCCAGCAGTGACCCGGGACGGGACTACACCTTC. Amino acids: CASSDPGRDYTF.

The CDR3 here is CASRRQGDEKLFF. CDR3 nucleotides: TGTGCCAGCAGGCGACAGGGGGATGAAAAACTGTTTTTT. The chain recombines TRBV7-9 with TRBJ1-4; 9 positions match TRBD1. Germline assignment: CDR1 SEHNR and CDR2 FQNEAQ (reference sequence). The CDR3 spans 13 residues. The trim removed 6 bases at V and 6 bases at J, leaving 2 bases unmatched.

This clonotype was recorded many times. The V gene is TRBV3-1, the J gene TRBJ1-2; 7 nucleotides agree with TRBD1. The trim removed 1 base at V and 4 bases at J, leaving 9 bases unmatched. Germline V gene sequence: CDR1 LGHDT, CDR2 YNNKEL (reference sequence). CDR3 length equals 16 residues. For the CDR3, the DNA is TGTGCCAGCAGCCAAGTAAGCTGGTCAGGGGGCTATGGCTACACCTTC. Its translation: CASSQVSWSGGYGYTF.

The table lists this clonotype with a few counts. This chain links TRBV6-2 or TRBV6-3 with TRBJ2-5, with D perhaps matching TRBD1 (6 bases). CDR1 is MNHEY and CDR2 is SVGEGT in the germline V gene. The CDR3 sequence is 13 residues long. The V and J ends lost 6 bases and 6 bases respectively, with 14 bases between them. Here the CDR3 DNA reads TGTGCCAGCAGCTTTACAGGGTCTCAGACCCAGTACTTC. Protein sequence: CASSFTGSQTQYF.

In its sample, this clonotype was seen many times. The V gene is TRBV7-9, the J gene TRBJ1-1; D remains ambiguous. Trimming pared 8 bases from V and 0 bases from J, leaving 13 bases between. The CDR3 is made up of 14 amino acids. CDR1 is SEHNR and CDR2 is FQNEAQ in the germline V gene (reference sequence). CDR3 residues: CASVTPAMNTEAFF. The CDR3 nucleotides read TGTGCCAGCGTTACTCCCGCTATGAACACTGAAGCTTTCTTT.

In its sample, this clonotype was seen a few times. The rearrangement uses TRBV6-1 and TRBJ2-7, with 7 bases aligning to TRBD1. Germline trimming cut 5 bases from V and 7 bases from J; bases unmatched to any gene: 8. This CDR3 comprises 13 residues. From germline, CDR1 is MNHNS and CDR2 SASEGT. The DNA of the CDR3 is TGTGCCAGCAGTTGGGACAGAACCGTGGAGCAGTACTTC. Encoded protein: CASSWDRTVEQYF.

This clonotype was counted ten times or more. The V call is TRBV28, the J call TRBJ2-4; 7 bases agree with TRBD2. This CDR3 is built from 15 residues. Per the germline V gene, CDR1 is MDHEN and CDR2 is SYDVKM. The trim removed 5 bases at V and 0 bases at J, leaving 4 bases unmatched. In nucleotides, the CDR3 is TGTGCCAGCAGTGAAGCGGGATTAGCCAAAAACATTCAGTACTTC. It encodes CASSEAGLAKNIQYF.

This clonotype was seen a handful of times. CDR3 sequence reads: CASSERTYGYTF. The CDR3 DNA follows: TGTGCCAGTAGTGAGAGAACCTATGGCTACACCTTC. V gene TRBV19 combines with J gene TRBJ1-2, with D unresolved. The CDR3 totals 12 residues. Germline V gives CDR1 LNHDA, CDR2 SQIVND (reference sequence). The V end was cut by 5 bases, the J end by 4 bases, with 8 bases between.

The table lists this clonotype with many counts. The V and J genes are TRBV2 and TRBJ2-5, with 10 bases identical to TRBD2. This CDR3 is 19 amino acids long. Germline V CDR1 and CDR2: SNHLY, FYNNEI. Trimming cost V 3 bases and J 1 base; bases outside gene matches: 14. CDR3 protein: CASSEEASGSSSGQETQYF. The CDR3 bases are TGTGCCAGCAGTGAGGAGGCTAGCGGGAGTAGTAGCGGCCAAGAGACCCAGTACTTC. Based on the CDR3 plus reference TRBV2 and TRBJ2-5, the full variable domain is EPEVTQTPSHQVTQMGQEVILRCVPISNHLYFYWYRQILGQKVEFLVSFYNNEISEKSEIFDDQFSVERPDGSNFTLKIRSTKLEDSAMYFCASSEEASGSSSGQETQYFGPGTRLLVL.

This clonotype was seen repeatedly, ten times or more. The gene calls are TRBV5-1 and TRBJ2-4, with 7 bases lining up with TRBD2. Per germline, CDR1 SGHRS and CDR2 YFSETQ. There are 14 residues in the CDR3. The V gene end was trimmed by 3 bases and the J gene end by 4 bases; junction bases not matched to a gene: 4. The CDR3 nucleotides read TGCGCCAGCAGCTGGGCCGGGGGGAAAAACATTCAGTACTTC. This sequence encodes CASSWAGGKNIQYF.

The chain has TRBV20-1 and TRBJ1-2; D remains ambiguous. Trimming took off 0 bases at V and 3 bases at J, with 17 bases between the two ends. CDR3 length equals 16 residues. The germline CDR1 and CDR2 sequences are DFQATT and SNEGSKA (reference sequence). CDR3 protein: CSARDRIVSGDYGYTF. The CDR3 nucleotides read TGCAGTGCTAGAGATAGGATTGTGAGCGGGGACTATGGCTACACCTTC.

This clonotype has just a few counts. This chain uses TRBV9 with TRBJ1-5; D may be TRBD1 (5 bases). V was clipped by 0 bases and J by 7 bases, with 11 bases between them. CDR1 and CDR2 from the germline V gene are SGDLS and YYNGEE. The CDR3 loop spans 14 amino acids. CDR3 nucleotide sequence: TGTGCCAGCAGCGTAGGTGCAGGGCACCAGCCCCAGCATTTT. As protein: CASSVGAGHQPQHF.

The V gene is TRBV20-1, the J gene TRBJ2-7, with TRBD2 as a possible D gene (6 bases). Germline values: CDR1 DFQATT, CDR2 SNEGSKA (reference sequence). Trimming stripped 0 bases from V and 3 bases from J, with 9 bases between. CDR3 length: 13 residues. DNA for the CDR3: TGCAGTGCTAGAGATCTTAGCGGCTACGAGCAGTACTTC. Encoded protein: CSARDLSGYEQYF.

This clonotype was counted a few times. V gene TRBV6-1 combines with J gene TRBJ2-7; D possibly corresponds to TRBD2 (5 bases). Germline V lookup: CDR1 MNHNS, CDR2 SASEGT. This CDR3 spans 13 amino acids. The V end lost 4 bases, the J end lost 3 bases, and 10 bases lay between the germline ends. The CDR3 here is CASSAGFNYEQYF. CDR3 nucleotides: TGTGCCAGCAGTGCGGGATTTAACTACGAGCAGTACTTC.

Many counts were recorded for this clonotype. The chain recombines TRBV7-9 with TRBJ1-2; D possibly corresponds to TRBD1 (5 bases). CDR1 and CDR2 from the germline V gene are SEHNR and FQNEAQ (reference sequence). The CDR3 covers 15 residues. V lost 7 bases, J lost 4 bases, and 19 bases lay in between. The CDR3 coding sequence is TGTGCCAGCACCACGTCAGGGAGTCTAGGCTATGGCTACACCTTC. Its translation is CASTTSGSLGYGYTF.

This clonotype was counted many times. This sequence joins TRBV28 and TRBJ2-7; weak D call: TRBD1 (6 bases). Germline loops: CDR1 MDHEN, CDR2 SYDVKM. V was cut by 4 bases and J by 2 bases, with 18 bases left in between. This CDR3 contains 16 residues. As DNA, the CDR3 is TGTGCCAGCAGTTCGACCACCAGGGGTTCGGCCTACGAGCAGTACTTC. Translated: CASSSTTRGSAYEQYF.

This clonotype was detected ten times or more. This rearrangement joins TRBV28 to TRBJ1-5; D gene unclear. Germline loops: CDR1 MDHEN, CDR2 SYDVKM. The CDR3 has 20 amino acids. V gave up 2 bases and J gave up 6 bases, with 29 bases separating them. The CDR3 loop is CASSLLRFRAPGGEIQPQHF. The CDR3 region has the DNA TGTGCCAGCAGTTTACTCCGATTCCGGGCCCCCGGAGGCGAGATTCAGCCCCAGCATTTT.

This clonotype came up many times. The genes are TRBV15 and TRBJ2-7; tentative D call: TRBD1 (7 bases). Trimming shortened V by 1 base and J by 1 base, and 11 bases separated the two germline ends. Germline lookup yields CDR1 LNHNV and CDR2 YYDKDF (reference sequence). This CDR3 has 15 residues. DNA for the CDR3: TGTGCCACCAGCAGAGGGAGGGACAGATCCTACGAGCAGTACTTC. The encoded protein is CATSRGRDRSYEQYF.

On this clonotype: A single base separates this from a much larger clone, so it may be a read error. Written as DNA, the CDR3 is TGTGTCACCTTAAGTCTCAAAGGAGGGGAAGAGACCCAGTACTTC. It yields the protein CVTLSLKGGEETQYF. The gene calls are TRBV28 and TRBJ2-5; possible D gene TRBD2, 6 bases. The CDR3 sequence is 15 residues long. Per the germline V gene, CDR1 is MDHEN and CDR2 is SYDVKM. The full variable domain, completed using reference TRBV28 and TRBJ2-5, is DVKVTQSSRYLVKRTGEKVFLECVQDMDHENMFWYRQDPGLGLRLIYFSYDVKMKEKGDIPEGYSVSREKKERFSLILESASTNQTSMYLCVTLSLKGGEETQYFGPGTRLLVL.

The V call is TRBV4-1, the J call TRBJ2-3; tentative D call: TRBD2 (6 bases). Trimming left V 1 base short and J 2 bases short, with 13 bases between. CDR1 and CDR2 from the germline V gene are MGHRA and YSYEKL. The CDR3 runs 16 residues. CDR3 DNA sequence: TGCGCCAGCAGCCAAGTCATCGGGGGAGACACAGATACGCAGTATTTT. This gives the protein CASSQVIGGDTDTQYF.